This T cell receptor (beta chain) is from a study of cytomegalovirus exposure and HLA in healthy donors. Study background: Among the 398 genotyped donors, just over 80% were placed in the Caucasian-associated ancestry cluster.

This clone was counted once. The antigen is unknown. CDR3 size: 16 residues. The V gene's germline CDR1 is KGHSH and CDR2 LQKENI. J lost 0 bases, V lost 5 bases, and 6 bases had no gene match. Study-wide points: Most of the TCR beta V segments (in an earlier analysis) were productive either about 90% or about 30% of the time.

In the PCR, 60 Vbeta and 13 Jbeta primers were used. Measured with immunoSEQ multiplex PCR; TCRdb has only the in-frame clones, and not every one. Among over 150,000 clones listed, roughly 75% were seen once. The chain links TRBV18 to TRBJ2-1; TRBD2 agrees at 8 bases. The sequence was collected from a male donor in good health and CMV-seronegative. Source material: PBMCs. CDR3 region: CASSSRSGSSYNEQFF. The DNA for the CDR3 is TGTGCCAGCTCATCCCGAAGCGGGAGCTCCTACAATGAGCAGTTCTTC.